A selection of T cell receptor beta chains follows, all from one sample in a study of cytomegalovirus exposure and HLA in healthy donors. Clones were sequenced by immunoSEQ multiplex PCR, and TCRdb holds only the in-frame ones, with some missing. The sample comprises about 140,000 clones, roughly 9.6% of which are singletons, and 6% to 7.5% rests with the top ten. Sequenced sample: PBMCs. The origin of the receptors is a woman aged 40 to 50 in good health and CMV-seropositive. Both conserved end residues are part of each CDR3. The D gene is left open where the match is weak. Expanded clones are given a class, and other clones once, few, many or no size at all.

v_call	d_call	j_call	clone_size	cdr3_length	cdr3_aa	cdr3_nt
TRBV6-5	NA	TRBJ1-1	few	14	CASSYLGGNTEAFF	TGTGCCAGCAGTTACTTAGGGGGGAACACTGAAGCTTTCTTT
TRBV4-1	TRBD1	TRBJ2-6	NA	19	CASSLSGTGVLSGANVLTF	TGCGCCAGCAGCCTTTCCGGGACAGGGGTTCTCTCTGGGGCCAACGTCCTGACTTTC
TRBV15	TRBD2	TRBJ2-3	few	16	CATSFGLAGGADTQYF	TGTGCCACCAGCTTCGGACTAGCCGGGGGGGCAGATACGCAGTATTTT
TRBV11-2	TRBD2	TRBJ2-3	NA	14	CASSSLGGKDTQYF	TGTGCCAGCAGCTCCCTCGGGGGGAAAGATACGCAGTATTTT
TRBV19	NA	TRBJ2-7	few	13	CASSIPNGYEQYF	TGTGCCAGTAGTATCCCCAACGGCTACGAGCAGTACTTC
TRBV5-1	NA	TRBJ2-7	few	17	CASSSGTVGTPTYEQYF	TGCGCCAGCAGTTCCGGAACAGTCGGGACACCCACTTACGAGCAGTACTTC
TRBV14	NA	TRBJ1-1	few	15	CASSPWGGAGTEAFF	TGTGCCAGCAGCCCATGGGGGGGGGCGGGCACTGAAGCTTTCTTT
TRBV6-5	NA	TRBJ2-2	NA	16	CASSYGLGEVGGELFF	TGTGCCAGCAGTTACGGTCTCGGGGAGGTCGGCGGGGAGCTGTTTTTT
TRBV5-1	NA	TRBJ2-2	few	12	CASTTLTGELFF	TGCGCCAGCACCACATTAACCGGGGAGCTGTTTTTT
TRBV2	TRBD2	TRBJ2-3	NA	17	CASSGLAGASEADTQYF	TGTGCCAGCAGTGGACTAGCGGGGGCCTCAGAGGCAGATACGCAGTATTTT
TRBV19	NA	TRBJ2-3	NA	13	CASKDSVTDTQYF	TGTGCCAGTAAGGATAGCGTGACAGATACGCAGTATTTT
TRBV11-2	NA	TRBJ2-1	NA	13	CASSLIVDNEQFF	TGTGCCAGCAGCTTAATAGTGGACAATGAGCAGTTCTTC
TRBV7-2	NA	TRBJ1-4	few	15	CASSLPTGPNEKLFF	TGTGCCAGCAGCTTACCGACAGGACCCAATGAAAAACTGTTTTTT
TRBV10-3	TRBD1	TRBJ2-5	few	15	CAITGQGRLGETQYF	TGTGCCATCACCGGACAGGGCCGTCTCGGGGAGACCCAGTACTTC
TRBV29-1	TRBD1	TRBJ1-1	few	13	CSAATGPNTEAFF	TGCAGCGCCGCGACAGGGCCGAACACTGAAGCTTTCTTT
TRBV28	NA	TRBJ1-5	NA	13	CASKGHVNQPQHF	TGTGCCAGCAAGGGACACGTAAATCAGCCCCAGCATTTT
TRBV6-1	NA	TRBJ2-7	few	15	CASSESPASSYEQYF	TGTGCCAGCAGTGAATCTCCCGCGAGCTCCTACGAGCAGTACTTC
TRBV7-9	NA	TRBJ1-1	few	15	CASSLVLPGNTEAFF	TGTGCCAGCAGCTTAGTATTGCCAGGGAACACTGAAGCTTTCTTT
TRBV29-1	NA	TRBJ2-3	NA	11	CSVGLTDTQYF	TGCAGCGTTGGGCTCACAGATACGCAGTATTTT
TRBV15	NA	TRBJ2-2	few	17	CATSRDGDHANTGELFF	TGTGCCACCAGCAGAGATGGAGACCACGCGAACACCGGGGAGCTGTTTTTT
TRBV6-1	NA	TRBJ2-4	few	14	CASSEAPFSDIQYF	TGTGCCAGCAGTGAAGCACCATTCTCGGACATTCAGTACTTC
TRBV7-2	NA	TRBJ2-6	few	18	CASSLAFGGSSGANVLTF	TGTGCCAGCAGCTTAGCGTTTGGCGGCAGCTCTGGGGCCAACGTCCTGACTTTC
TRBV5-4	TRBD1	TRBJ1-2	NA	17	CASNHQGQGRTNYGYTF	TGTGCCAGCAACCACCAAGGACAGGGTCGAACAAACTATGGCTACACCTTC
TRBV7-2	TRBD2	TRBJ2-3	NA	16	CASSALAGAFTDTQYF	TGTGCCAGCAGTGCTCTAGCGGGGGCTTTCACAGATACGCAGTATTTT
TRBV2	NA	TRBJ2-3	NA	14	CASTLRGGTDTQYF	TGTGCCAGCACCCTAAGGGGCGGCACAGATACGCAGTATTTT
TRBV2	TRBD2	TRBJ2-2	NA	19	CASSEVGLEAELFTGELFF	TGTGCCAGCAGTGAGGTAGGACTAGAAGCAGAACTTTTCACCGGGGAGCTGTTTTTT
TRBV9	TRBD1	TRBJ2-7	NA	14	CASSVANRGYEQYF	TGTGCCAGCAGCGTAGCGAACAGGGGCTACGAGCAGTACTTC
TRBV2	TRBD1	TRBJ1-4	few	14	CASGGQRINEKLFF	TGTGCCAGCGGGGGACAGCGTATTAATGAAAAACTGTTTTTT
TRBV5-1	NA	TRBJ2-3	few	16	CASSLGGGAGTDTQYF	TGCGCCAGCAGCTTGGGAGGCGGGGCGGGCACAGATACGCAGTATTTT
TRBV14	TRBD1	TRBJ2-5	NA	13	CASSPDRGETQYF	TGTGCCAGCAGCCCCGACAGGGGGGAGACCCAGTACTTC
TRBV6-6	NA	TRBJ1-2	NA	13	CASSYTVNYGYTF	TGTGCCAGCAGTTACACGGTTAACTATGGCTACACCTTC
TRBV19	NA	TRBJ2-7	NA	13	CASSTNTFHEQYF	TGTGCCAGTAGTACCAACACATTCCACGAGCAGTACTTC
TRBV18	NA	TRBJ2-3	NA	12	CASSPTGDTQYF	TGTGCCAGCTCACCAACGGGGGATACGCAGTATTTT
TRBV9	TRBD2	TRBJ2-5	NA	14	CASSVDGGDETQYF	TGTGCCAGCAGCGTAGATGGGGGGGACGAGACCCAGTACTTC
TRBV29-1	TRBD1	TRBJ2-1	few	12	CSVGTGNNEQFF	TGCAGCGTGGGGACAGGGAACAATGAGCAGTTCTTC
TRBV5-4	NA	TRBJ2-5	NA	13	CASSLRVEETQYF	TGTGCCAGCAGCTTGCGGGTAGAGGAGACCCAGTACTTC
TRBV4-1	NA	TRBJ2-1	few	15	CASSQGGARSNEQFF	TGCGCCAGCAGCCAAGGGGGCGCAAGAAGCAATGAGCAGTTCTTC
TRBV5-1	TRBD1	TRBJ1-5	few	14	CASSTTGDGQPQHF	TGCGCCAGCAGCACCACAGGGGACGGGCAGCCCCAGCATTTT
TRBV6-1	NA	TRBJ2-7	NA	14	CASSEAIQTYEQYF	TGTGCCAGCAGTGAAGCCATCCAAACCTACGAGCAGTACTTC
TRBV7-6	TRBD2	TRBJ2-7	few	14	CASSLGLAGEEQYF	TGTGCCAGCAGCTTAGGACTAGCGGGGGAGGAGCAGTACTTC
TRBV19	NA	TRBJ1-4	NA	15	CASSIDRATNEKLFF	TGTGCCAGTAGTATAGACCGGGCAACTAATGAAAAACTGTTTTTT
TRBV7-9	NA	TRBJ1-4	NA	19	CASSLVHGVSGATNEKLFF	TGTGCCAGCAGCTTAGTACATGGAGTATCAGGGGCAACTAATGAAAAACTGTTTTTT
TRBV6-6	TRBD1	TRBJ2-1	few	15	CASTQRDRGGNEQFF	TGTGCCAGCACCCAACGGGACAGGGGAGGGAATGAGCAGTTCTTC
TRBV7-8	TRBD1	TRBJ1-3	NA	17	CASSLGSSGTGGNTIYF	TGTGCCAGCAGCTTAGGCTCCTCCGGGACAGGGGGAAACACCATATATTTT
TRBV5-1	NA	TRBJ2-3	NA	15	CASSLQQGNTDTQYF	TGCGCCAGCAGCTTGCAGCAGGGAAACACAGATACGCAGTATTTT
TRBV14	NA	TRBJ1-2	NA	13	CASSQARGGGYTF	TGTGCCAGCAGCCAAGCCCGGGGTGGTGGCTACACCTTC